Following are 16 T cell receptor beta chains from one sample sequenced in a study of blood T cell repertoires in COVID-19. Sequenced by immunoSEQ multiplex PCR; TCRdb stores in-frame clones only, minus some. The sample lists approximately 130,000 clones, around 80% seen once, with 10% to 13% in the top ten. Sequenced input: peripheral blood. These receptor sequences come from a human donor in a cohort sampled during active COVID-19.

This sequence joins TRBV15 and TRBJ1-5; D is perhaps TRBD1 (6 bases). CDR1 and CDR2 from the germline V gene are LNHNV and YYDKDF (reference sequence). This CDR3 is 14 amino acids long. V was shortened by 0 bases and J by 7 bases, with 10 bases between the two germline ends. The CDR3 region has the DNA TGTGCCACCAGCAGAGACAGGGGTCCCCAGCCCCAGCATTTT. Translated: CATSRDRGPQPQHF.

In regard to this clone: Other nucleotide sequences from this sample produce the same CDR3. V is TRBV3-1 (or the pseudogene TRBV3-2) and J is TRBJ2-7; maybe TRBD1 (5 bases). Germline V gene data show CDR1 as LGHDT and CDR2 as YNNKEL (reference sequence). The CDR3 runs 13 residues. V shed 4 bases and J shed 3 bases, with 10 bases lying between them. The CDR3 DNA reads as TGTGCCAGCAGCCGACAGCCGGTCTACGAGCAGTACTTC. This codes for CASSRQPVYEQYF.

This clone was seen once. This sequence joins TRBV29-1 and TRBJ2-7; 7 positions match TRBD1. V shed 1 base and J 4 bases; nucleotides not matched to a gene: 4. Germline-derived CDR1 and CDR2 are SQVTM and ANQGSEA. CDR3 length equals 13 residues. As DNA, the CDR3 is TGCAGCGTTGAAGGAGGACAGGATTACGAGCAGTACTTC. It yields the protein CSVEGGQDYEQYF.

CDR3 region: CASSIAAGGSYEQYF. The DNA of the CDR3 is TGTGCCAGTAGTATAGCGGCAGGTGGGTCCTACGAGCAGTACTTC. The chain recombines TRBV19 with TRBJ2-7, with no clear D. This CDR3 region has 15 residues. Trimming left V 1 base short and J 1 base short, with 11 bases between. The V gene's germline CDR1 is LNHDA and CDR2 SQIVND (reference sequence).

This chain uses TRBV6-1 with TRBJ2-1; 7 bases agree with TRBD2. Per germline, CDR1 MNHNS and CDR2 SASEGT. V shed 2 bases, J shed 5 bases, and the junction held 15 bases outside the gene matches. The CDR3 extends over 18 amino acids. The CDR3, as DNA: TGTGCCAGCAGTGAACCTCGCCGACTAGCCAGGAGGCACAATGAGCAGTTCTTC. This encodes CASSEPRRLARRHNEQFF.

The genes are TRBV6-5 and TRBJ1-2; weak D call: TRBD1 (6 bases). CDR3 length equals 15 residues. The germline V gene encodes CDR1 MNHEY and CDR2 SVGAGI. V was trimmed by 7 bases and J by 4 bases, leaving 19 bases between them. CDR3 protein: CASTSRAGERYGYTF. DNA for the CDR3: TGTGCCAGCACCTCGAGGGCAGGGGAGCGCTATGGCTACACCTTC.

The CDR3, as DNA: TGCGCCAGCAGCCAAGAAAGCAGGGGTGAGGTTATGGTGTTTTTT. Translated, it gives CASSQESRGEVMVFF. This chain links TRBV4-1 with TRBJ1-4; D perhaps matches TRBD1 (6 bases). Germline assignment: CDR1 MGHRA and CDR2 YSYEKL. Trimming took off 0 bases at V and 15 bases at J, with 20 bases between the two ends. CDR3 length: 15 residues.

This clone appeared a single time. In DNA, the CDR3 is TGTGCCAGCTCACCCAGGGGGTTGAACTATGGCTACACCTTC. Translated: CASSPRGLNYGYTF. This chain joins TRBV18 and TRBJ1-2; 7 positions match TRBD1. The ends lost 3 bases at V and 2 bases at J; junction bases unmatched: 3. Germline V CDR1 and CDR2: KGHSH, LQKENI. This CDR3 spans 14 amino acids. Full variable domain (remainder filled in from reference TRBV18 and TRBJ1-2): NAGVMQNPRHLVRRRGQEARLRCSPMKGHSHVYWYRQLPEEGLKFMVYLQKENIIDESGMPKERFSAEFPKEGPSILRIQQVVRGDSAAYFCASSPRGLNYGYTFGSGTRLTVV.

The rearrangement links TRBV5-4 to TRBJ1-1; unclear D gene. Germline CDR1 reads SGHNT; CDR2 reads YYREEE (reference sequence). The V end lost 4 bases, the J end lost 3 bases, and 13 bases lay between the germline ends. The CDR3 consists of 14 residues. CDR3 sequence reads: CASSHREIDTEAFF. The CDR3 DNA reads as TGTGCCAGCAGCCACCGGGAAATTGACACTGAAGCTTTCTTT. Looking up the rest from reference TRBV5-4 and TRBJ1-1 gives the full variable domain: ETGVTQSPTHLIKTRGQQVTLRCSSQSGHNTVSWYQQALGQGPQFIFQYYREEENGRGNFPPRFSGLQFPNYSSELNVNALELDDSALYLCASSHREIDTEAFFGQGTRLTVV.

The table lists this clone with a count of one. V gene TRBV30 combines with J gene TRBJ1-3; D ambiguous. The CDR3 is 16 amino acids. Per germline, CDR1 GTSNPN and CDR2 SVGIG (reference sequence). Trimming took 3 bases from V and 0 from J, leaving 15 bases between them. CDR3 DNA sequence: TGTGCCTGGAGGGGCGGCGGACTTAGCTCTGGAAACACCATATATTTT. The encoded protein is CAWRGGGLSSGNTIYF.

The V and J genes are TRBV4-1 and TRBJ1-3; TRBD1 agrees at 7 bases. This CDR3 spans 15 amino acids. V lost 4 bases and J lost 0; bases outside the gene matches: 3. The germline V gene encodes CDR1 MGHRA and CDR2 YSYEKL. CDR3 sequence: CASSLWDSSGNTIYF. CDR3 coding DNA: TGCGCCAGCAGCCTATGGGACAGCTCTGGAAACACCATATATTTT.

This chain connects TRBV7-6 to TRBJ2-7; the D gene is possibly TRBD2 (6 bases). Trimming removed 1 base at V and 0 bases at J, with 13 bases between. This CDR3 is built from 16 residues. Germline CDR1 and CDR2: SGHVS and FNYEAQ. CDR3 region: CASSLESAGNSYEQYF. The CDR3 coding sequence is TGTGCCAGCAGCTTAGAGTCTGCGGGGAACTCCTACGAGCAGTACTTC.

The genes are TRBV19 and TRBJ1-3, with unresolved D. There are 15 residues in the CDR3. Germline V lookup: CDR1 LNHDA, CDR2 SQIVND (reference sequence). V lost 5 bases and J 0 bases, leaving 11 bases between the germline ends. CDR3 amino acids: CASSPRRVSGNTIYF. Written as DNA, the CDR3 is TGTGCCAGTAGTCCTCGCCGCGTCTCTGGAAACACCATATATTTT. Drawing the rest from reference TRBV19 and TRBJ1-3, the complete variable domain is DGGITQSPKYLFRKEGQNVTLSCEQNLNHDAMYWYRQDPGQGLRLIYYSQIVNDFQKGDIAEGYSVSREKKESFPLTVTSAQKNPTAFYLCASSPRRVSGNTIYFGEGSWLTVV.

A single count supports this clone. CDR3 protein: CASRGAEGTEAFF. In nucleotides, the CDR3 is TGTGCCAGCAGGGGAGCGGAGGGGACTGAAGCTTTCTTT. The chain combines TRBV5-4 with TRBJ1-1; possibly TRBD1 for D (5 bases). The CDR3 has 13 amino acids. V lost 5 bases and J lost 5, with 13 bases in between. The germline V gene encodes CDR1 SGHNT and CDR2 YYREEE (reference sequence).

The gene calls are TRBV12-3 or TRBV12-4 and TRBJ1-4; D gene uncertain. Trimming removed 5 bases from V and 8 bases from J, with 9 bases in between. The CDR3 sequence is 12 residues long. This CDR3 is CASSEVWEKLFF. The DNA of the CDR3 is TGTGCCAGCAGTGAGGTGTGGGAAAAACTGTTTTTT.

This clone was seen a handful of times. The CDR3 region is CASSLAGGIDTQYF. DNA of the CDR3: TGTGCCAGCAGCTTAGCGGGGGGAATAGATACGCAGTATTTT. This sequence joins TRBV7-7 and TRBJ2-3; the D gene is possibly TRBD2 (6 bases). V was trimmed by 0 bases and J by 5 bases, leaving 9 bases between them. The CDR3 is 14 residues long. From germline, CDR1 is SSHAT and CDR2 FNYEAQ (reference sequence).